A single sample is the source of the 21 T cell receptor beta chains below, sequenced in a study of radiation and T cells in renal cell carcinoma. The sample's time point: baseline pretreatment blood. As to treatment: 15 Gy SBRT to primary tumor, nephrectomy 4 weeks later. Clones were read by immunoSEQ multiplex PCR, and TCRdb kept only the in-frame ones, dropping some. This table holds around 160,000 clones, approximately 90% found once. This specimen consisted of blood, obtained from a patient whose treatment included radiotherapy and nephrectomy. The receptors here all came from a woman in her 70s with renal cell carcinoma.

This chain joins TRBV27 and TRBJ1-2; a weak D match, TRBD1 (6 bases). The CDR3 runs to 15 residues. Germline V lookup: CDR1 MNHEY, CDR2 SMNVEV (reference sequence). V lost 0 bases, J lost 6 bases, and 14 bases lay in between. The DNA for the CDR3 is TGTGCCAGCAGTTTATCCTTGCCAGGGGCGAATGGCTACACCTTC. Protein sequence: CASSLSLPGANGYTF.

The chain carries TRBV7-2 and TRBJ2-3; either TRBD1 or TRBD2 may fit D (6 bases each). Deletions cut 2 bases from V and 1 base from J, with 10 bases between. This CDR3 has 15 amino acids. Per the germline V gene, CDR1 is SGHTA and CDR2 is FQGNSA. CDR3 amino acids: CASSLSGGRTDTQYF. In DNA form, the CDR3 reads TGTGCCAGCAGCTTAAGTGGGGGGCGCACAGATACGCAGTATTTT.

J is TRBJ2-3 and V is TRBV28; D is ambiguous. The germline CDR1 and CDR2 sequences are MDHEN and SYDVKM. This CDR3 has 15 amino acids. The V end was cut by 4 bases, the J end by 0 bases, with 11 bases between. CDR3 in DNA: TGTGCCAGCAGTTACTTGGTTGGGAGCACAGATACGCAGTATTTT. It yields the protein CASSYLVGSTDTQYF.

This clone has just a few counts. This chain joins TRBV11-2 and TRBJ1-1, with D hard to call. Between the trimmed V and J ends, which lost 7 bases and 8 bases, there was a span of 14 bases. Germline CDR1 is SGHAT and CDR2 is FQNNGV. CDR3 length: 12 amino acids. The CDR3 DNA is TGTGCCAGCACCCGTAATTCGTGGGAAGCTTTCTTT. This gives the protein CASTRNSWEAFF.

This chain connects TRBV2 to TRBJ2-3; D is uncertain. The ends were cut back, 6 bases at V and 2 bases at J, with 9 bases in the middle. Germline CDR1 SNHLY, CDR2 FYNNEI. The length of the CDR3 is 13 residues. The CDR3 DNA is TGTGCCAGCAGAACAGACAACACAGATACGCAGTATTTT. Encoded protein: CASRTDNTDTQYF.

On this clone: One junction end disagrees with the germline gene, perhaps due to a read error. This chain uses TRBV14 with TRBJ1-2, with 7 positions matching TRBD1. The CDR3 loop spans 12 amino acids. Germline values: CDR1 SGHDN, CDR2 FVKESK. The CDR3 sequence is CASSKQGPPKSF. The DNA of the CDR3 is TGTGCCAGCAGCAAACAGGGGCCGCCCAAGTCCTTC. Full variable domain (missing parts from reference TRBV14 and TRBJ1-2): EAGVTQFPSHSVIEKGQTVTLRCDPISGHDNLYWYRRVMGKEIKFLLHFVKESKQDESGMPNNRFLAERTGGTYSTLKVQPAELEDSGVYFCASSKQGPPKSFGSGTRLTVV.

The chain couples TRBV10-3 to TRBJ2-5; 7 bases map to TRBD2. V trimming: 5 bases; J trimming: 2 bases; junction bases outside the gene matches: 5. Per germline, CDR1 ENHRY and CDR2 SYGVKD. The length of the CDR3 is 14 residues. DNA for the CDR3: TGTGCCATCAGTTCGCGCGGGGGTCAAGAGACCCAGTACTTC. Translation gives CAISSRGGQETQYF.

The CDR3 sequence is CASSQDPGGPGYTF. CDR3 DNA sequence: TGTGCCAGCAGCCAAGATCCGGGGGGGCCTGGCTACACCTTC. The V call is TRBV14, the J call TRBJ1-2; D is possibly TRBD1 (6 bases). The CDR3 consists of 14 residues. Germline CDR1 is SGHDN and CDR2 is FVKESK. Trimming removed 0 bases from V and 7 bases from J, with 12 bases in between.

In this sample, this clone turned up a few times. The gene calls are TRBV2 and TRBJ1-6, with D maybe TRBD1 (6 bases). The germline CDR1 and CDR2 sequences are SNHLY and FYNNEI. The CDR3 sequence is 12 residues long. The ends were cut back, 4 bases at V and 16 bases at J, with 14 bases in the middle. CDR3 protein: CASSVVQGGLHF. The CDR3 bases are TGTGCCAGCAGTGTTGTACAGGGCGGGCTCCACTTT.

The chain combines TRBV21-1 with TRBJ2-7; whether TRBD1, the table's D call, matches the DNA was not checked. TRBV21-1 is described as a pseudogene. The CDR3 is 14 amino acids. CDR3 loop: CASSKVVSSYEQYF. The CDR3 nucleotides read TGTGCCAGCAGCAAAGTGGTCAGCTCCTACGAGCAGTACTTC.

The chain employs TRBV5-1 and TRBJ1-6, with D hard to call. The ends were cut back, 0 bases at V and 8 bases at J, with 9 bases in the middle. Germline lookup yields CDR1 SGHRS and CDR2 YFSETQ. The CDR3 has 14 amino acids. This chain's CDR3 is CASSLGAWDSPLHF. The CDR3 DNA is TGCGCCAGCAGCTTGGGAGCTTGGGATTCACCCCTCCACTTT.

The rearrangement links TRBV30 to TRBJ2-7, with 7 bases aligning to TRBD1. V gave up 3 bases and J gave up 4 bases; unmatched junction bases: 6. The germline gives CDR1 GTSNPN, CDR2 SVGIG (reference sequence). The CDR3 has 13 residues. This CDR3 is CAWRRAGGYEQYF. CDR3 coding DNA: TGTGCCTGGAGGCGGGCAGGGGGTTACGAGCAGTACTTC.

CDR3 in amino acids: CASSQAGRSSPLHF. Here the CDR3 DNA reads TGCGCCAGCAGCCAAGCAGGGAGGAGCTCACCCCTCCACTTT. V is TRBV4-3 and J is TRBJ1-6, with TRBD1 as a possible D gene (5 bases). The CDR3 loop spans 14 amino acids. Germline assignment: CDR1 LGHNA and CDR2 YSLEER. V was pared by 1 base and J by 10 bases, with 11 bases between.

The chain combines TRBV27 with TRBJ2-7; D remains ambiguous. The CDR3 is made up of 13 amino acids. CDR1 MNHEY and CDR2 SMNVEV come from the germline V gene (reference sequence). Deletions cut 6 bases from V and 3 bases from J, with 12 bases between. CDR3 DNA sequence: TGTGCCAGCAGCCACGGGTCCGTCTACGAGCAGTACTTC. Amino acid sequence: CASSHGSVYEQYF.

This clone was found a few times. The V gene is TRBV9, the J gene TRBJ1-6, with 9 nucleotides matching TRBD1. From germline, CDR1 is SGDLS and CDR2 YYNGEE. The CDR3 sequence is 14 residues long. V dropped 0 bases and J dropped 18; count of bases not matched to a gene: 10. CDR3 region: CASSVGGDRAPRHF. The CDR3 nucleotides read TGTGCCAGCAGCGTAGGAGGGGACAGGGCGCCTCGCCACTTT.

This chain uses TRBV21-1 with TRBJ2-7. TRBV21-1 is labeled a pseudogene. The CDR3 extends over 16 amino acids. DNA of the CDR3: TGTGCCAGCAGCACGGACCCCCGGGACGGCAGGTACGAGCAGTACTTC. Residues: CASSTDPRDGRYEQYF.

V usage is TRBV5-1 and J usage is TRBJ2-2; maybe TRBD1 (5 bases). Germline V CDR1 and CDR2: SGHRS, YFSETQ. This CDR3 spans 15 amino acids. V dropped 5 bases and J dropped 4 bases, with 15 bases sitting between them. DNA of the CDR3: TGCGCCAGCAGTCAACGTACAGGCTTCACCGGGGAGCTGTTTTTT. Translating gives CASSQRTGFTGELFF.

The chain is built from TRBV5-5 and TRBJ1-6, with D possibly TRBD1 on 5 matching bases. V was trimmed by 4 bases and J by 6 bases, leaving 14 bases between them. The CDR3 contains 15 residues. The V gene's germline CDR1 is SGHKS and CDR2 YYEKEE (reference sequence). The chain's CDR3 is CASSPGTPSNSPLHF. The CDR3 DNA follows: TGTGCCAGCAGCCCCGGGACTCCTTCTAATTCACCCCTCCACTTT.

This clone has just a few counts. The CDR3 loop reads CAWSSSMNTEAFF. Here the CDR3 DNA reads TGTGCCTGGAGCAGTAGCATGAACACTGAAGCTTTCTTT. The chain carries TRBV30 and TRBJ1-1; D gene ambiguous. The V gene lost 3 bases and the J gene lost 0 bases, with 8 bases spanning the gap. This CDR3 spans 13 amino acids. The germline gives CDR1 GTSNPN, CDR2 SVGIG (reference sequence).

V gene TRBV15 combines with J gene TRBJ2-2, with 11 bases that match TRBD1. There are 15 residues in the CDR3. With 6 bases clipped from V and 4 bases from J, the junction kept 4 bases outside the gene matches. CDR1 and CDR2 from the germline V gene are LNHNV and YYDKDF (reference sequence). CDR3 loop: CATREGTGGTGELFF. In DNA, the CDR3 is TGTGCCACCAGAGAAGGGACAGGGGGCACCGGGGAGCTGTTTTTT.

This sequence joins TRBV5-5 and TRBJ2-3; D is undetermined. The CDR3 is 12 amino acids. The germline V gene encodes CDR1 SGHKS and CDR2 YYEKEE (reference sequence). The V end was cut by 0 bases, the J end by 4 bases, with 3 bases between. CDR3: CASSLAADTQYF. CDR3 nucleotides: TGTGCCAGCAGCTTGGCTGCAGATACGCAGTATTTT.